The source of this T cell receptor (beta chain) is a study of T cell repertoires in cytomegalovirus infection. On the study more broadly: Based on public TCR beta signatures, there were indications of CMV infection and of a matching HLA type. General study findings and limits: Predominance within the ex vivo response was attributable to HLA-C-restricted CMV-specific TCR beta clonotypes.

A few counts support this clonotype. The antigen is undetermined. Trimming removed 7 bases from V and 2 bases from J, with 22 bases in between. The CDR3 has 17 amino acids. Germline CDR1 and CDR2: SEHNR and FQNEAQ (reference sequence). TCRdb reanalysed the reads using MiXCR and keeps one entry per CDR3 protein. The table shows about 770,000 distinct CDR3 sequences, with 25% to 30% occurring only once. This receptor was obtained from a human donor in good health (CMV status not recorded). Some clones in this sample may be carry-over from other donors' samples. The rearrangement joins TRBV7-9 to TRBJ2-3, with a weak D call TRBD2 (5 bases). The sample in question was cultured CD8+ T cells from PBMCs, obtained from culture after CMV antigen stimulation. For the CDR3, the DNA is TGTGCCAGCACCCCCCTATCGGGATGGGAAATCACAGATACGCAGTATTTT. Its protein is CASTPLSGWEITDTQYF.